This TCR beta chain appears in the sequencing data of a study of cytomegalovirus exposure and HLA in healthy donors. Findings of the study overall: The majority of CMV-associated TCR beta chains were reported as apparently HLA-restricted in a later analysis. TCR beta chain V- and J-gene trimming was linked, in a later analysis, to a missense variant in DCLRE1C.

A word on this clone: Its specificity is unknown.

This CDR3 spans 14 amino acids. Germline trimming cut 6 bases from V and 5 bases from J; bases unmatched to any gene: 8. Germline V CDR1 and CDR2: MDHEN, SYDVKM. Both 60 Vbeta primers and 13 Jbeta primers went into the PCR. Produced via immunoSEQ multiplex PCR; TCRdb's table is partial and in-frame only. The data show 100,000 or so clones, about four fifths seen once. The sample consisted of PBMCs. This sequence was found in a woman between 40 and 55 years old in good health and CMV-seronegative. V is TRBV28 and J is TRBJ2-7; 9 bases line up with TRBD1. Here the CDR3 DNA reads TGTGCCAGCAGCAACAGGGGGCTTTTGGACGAGCAGTACTTC. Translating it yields CASSNRGLLDEQYF.